This TCR beta chain appears in the sequencing data of a study of blood T cell repertoires in COVID-19. Study information: Donors in the United States, Italy and Spain gave samples during acute or convalescent COVID-19. From T cells, B-cell-depleted T cells, or PBMCs came the material, which was cDNA or gDNA.

Seattle participants joined during active infection and were tracked over time. Per the original methods: Amplification with reference gene primers provided the estimates of nucleated cell counts. Libraries were prepared by immunoSEQ multiplex PCR; TCRdb keeps only in-frame clonotypes and omits some of them. That table supplies the V and J calls and clone size; D and trimming were determined from the DNA. The sample lists about 260,000 clones, 88% occurring once. The CDR3 has 16 amino acids. From germline, CDR1 is SGHKS and CDR2 YYEKEE (reference sequence). J gave up 1 base and V 4 bases, and 5 bases lay outside the gene matches.

The clonotype comes from a woman aged 30 to 39 with COVID-19, enrolled during active disease. The gene calls are TRBV5-5 and TRBJ2-2; 9 positions agree with TRBD2. Sample: peripheral blood. The chain's CDR3 is CASSTGTSLNTGELFF. CDR3 bases: TGTGCCAGCAGCACCGGGACTAGCTTGAACACCGGGGAGCTGTTTTTT.